Sequencing of this T cell receptor beta chain was carried out in a study of blood T cell repertoires in COVID-19. Profiling relied on immunoSEQ multiplex PCR, and the TCRdb table lists in-frame clones only, not all of them. The repertoire holds hundreds of thousands of clones, with around four fifths as singletons. CDR3 length equals 14 residues. V was shortened by 4 bases and J by 15 bases, with 20 bases between the two germline ends. Germline CDR1 and CDR2: SGDLS and YYNGEE. The chain links TRBV9 to TRBJ1-6; no firm D call. Specimen: peripheral blood. The TCR sequence derives from a woman between 45 and 60 years old with active or convalescent COVID-19. CDR3 sequence: CASSPSLGPQDLHF. CDR3 DNA sequence: TGTGCCAGCAGCCCCTCTTTGGGCCCCCAGGACCTCCACTTT. Combining the CDR3 with reference TRBV9 and TRBJ1-6 gives the whole variable domain DSGVTQTPKHLITATGQRVTLRCSPRSGDLSVYWYQQSLDQGLQFLIQYYNGEERAKGNILERFSAQQFPDLHSELNLSSLELGDSALYFCASSPSLGPQDLHFGNGTRLTVT.